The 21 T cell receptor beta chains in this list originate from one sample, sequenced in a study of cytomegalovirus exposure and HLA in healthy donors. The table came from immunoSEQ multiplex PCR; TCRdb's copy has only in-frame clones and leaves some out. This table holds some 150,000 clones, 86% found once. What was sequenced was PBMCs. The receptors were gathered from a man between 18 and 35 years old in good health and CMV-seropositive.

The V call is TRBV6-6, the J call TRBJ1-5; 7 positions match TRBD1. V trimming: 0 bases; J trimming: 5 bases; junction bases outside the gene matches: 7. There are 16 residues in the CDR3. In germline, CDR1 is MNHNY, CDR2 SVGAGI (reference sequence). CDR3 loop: CASSYSMTGFDQPQHF. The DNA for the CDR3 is TGTGCCAGCAGTTACTCGATGACAGGGTTTGATCAGCCCCAGCATTTT.

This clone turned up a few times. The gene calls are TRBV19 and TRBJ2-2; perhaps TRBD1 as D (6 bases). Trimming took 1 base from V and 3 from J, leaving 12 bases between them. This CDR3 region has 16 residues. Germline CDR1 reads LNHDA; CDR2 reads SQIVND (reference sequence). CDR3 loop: CASSIAGQIYTGELFF. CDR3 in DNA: TGTGCCAGTAGTATAGCCGGACAGATTTACACCGGGGAGCTGTTTTTT.

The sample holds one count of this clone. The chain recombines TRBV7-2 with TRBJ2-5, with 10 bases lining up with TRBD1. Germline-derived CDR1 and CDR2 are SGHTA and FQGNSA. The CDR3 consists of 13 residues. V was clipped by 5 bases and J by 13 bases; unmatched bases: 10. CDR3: CASSPDRGHGRYF. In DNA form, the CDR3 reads TGTGCCAGCAGCCCCGACAGGGGGCATGGTCGGTACTTC.

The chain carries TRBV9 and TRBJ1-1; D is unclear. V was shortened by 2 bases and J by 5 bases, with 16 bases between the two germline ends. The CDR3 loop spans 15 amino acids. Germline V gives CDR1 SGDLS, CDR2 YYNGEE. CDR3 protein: CASSVGWGGNTEAFF. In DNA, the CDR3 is TGTGCCAGCAGCGTTGGTTGGGGAGGAAATACTGAAGCTTTCTTT.

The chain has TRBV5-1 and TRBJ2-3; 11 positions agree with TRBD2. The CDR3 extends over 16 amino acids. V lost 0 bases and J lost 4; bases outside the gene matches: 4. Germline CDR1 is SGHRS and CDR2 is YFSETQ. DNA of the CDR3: TGCGCCAGCAGCTTGGCTAGCGGGAGGTTTGCAGATACGCAGTATTTT. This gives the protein CASSLASGRFADTQYF. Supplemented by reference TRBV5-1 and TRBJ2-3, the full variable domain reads KAGVTQTPRYLIKTRGQQVTLSCSPISGHRSVSWYQQTPGQGLQFLFEYFSETQRNKGNFPGRFSGRQFSNSRSEMNVSTLELGDSALYLCASSLASGRFADTQYFGPGTRLTVL.

The DNA of the CDR3 is TGTGCCAGCAGCTTGGCCCATTCTAGCAGGTACGAGCAGTACTTC. Its protein is CASSLAHSSRYEQYF. The rearrangement links TRBV5-4 to TRBJ2-7, with D possibly matching TRBD2 (5 bases). The CDR3 has 15 residues. V was cut by 0 bases and J by 4 bases, with 14 bases left in between. Germline V lookup: CDR1 SGHNT, CDR2 YYREEE (reference sequence).

As DNA, the CDR3 is TGTGCCATCAGCGAGGGACAGGGGGAAGGGACCCAGTACTTC. Translating gives CAISEGQGEGTQYF. The genes are TRBV10-3 and TRBJ2-5; 11 positions match TRBD1. Trimming at V came to 6 bases and at J to 7 bases, leaving 7 bases not matched to a gene. Germline-derived CDR1 and CDR2 are ENHRY and SYGVKD. The CDR3 totals 14 residues.

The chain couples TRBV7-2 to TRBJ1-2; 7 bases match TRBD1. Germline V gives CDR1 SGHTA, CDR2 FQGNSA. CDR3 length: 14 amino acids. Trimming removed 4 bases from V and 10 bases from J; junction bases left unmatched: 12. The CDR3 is CASSSDREGFIYTF. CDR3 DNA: TGTGCCAGCAGCTCTGACAGGGAAGGCTTTATCTACACCTTC.

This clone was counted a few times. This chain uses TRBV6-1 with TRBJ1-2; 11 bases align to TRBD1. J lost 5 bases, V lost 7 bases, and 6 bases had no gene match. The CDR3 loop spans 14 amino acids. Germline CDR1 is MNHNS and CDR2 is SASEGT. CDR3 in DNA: TGTGCCAGCAAGCCTAGGGACAGGGGGTATGGCTACACCTTC. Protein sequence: CASKPRDRGYGYTF.

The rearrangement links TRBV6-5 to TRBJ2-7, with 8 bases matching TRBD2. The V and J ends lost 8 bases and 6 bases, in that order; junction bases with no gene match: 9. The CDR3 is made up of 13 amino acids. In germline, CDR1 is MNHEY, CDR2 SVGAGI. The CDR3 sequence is CASLRGGNREQYF. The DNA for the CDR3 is TGTGCCAGCCTCCGGGGGGGCAACCGCGAGCAGTACTTC.

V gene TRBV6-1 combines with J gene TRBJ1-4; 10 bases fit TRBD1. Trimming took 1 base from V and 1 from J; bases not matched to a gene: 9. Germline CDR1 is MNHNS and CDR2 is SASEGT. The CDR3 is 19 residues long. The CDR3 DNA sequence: TGTGCCAGCAGTGAAGTCGCCGGACAGGGGGGAGGAACTAATGAAAAACTGTTTTTT. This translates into CASSEVAGQGGGTNEKLFF.

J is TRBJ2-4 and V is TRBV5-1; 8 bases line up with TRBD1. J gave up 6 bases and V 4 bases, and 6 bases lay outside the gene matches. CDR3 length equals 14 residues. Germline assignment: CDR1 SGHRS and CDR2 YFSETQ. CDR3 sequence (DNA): TGCGCCAGCAGCCCCGCCGGACAGGGAAACATTCAGTACTTC. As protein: CASSPAGQGNIQYF.

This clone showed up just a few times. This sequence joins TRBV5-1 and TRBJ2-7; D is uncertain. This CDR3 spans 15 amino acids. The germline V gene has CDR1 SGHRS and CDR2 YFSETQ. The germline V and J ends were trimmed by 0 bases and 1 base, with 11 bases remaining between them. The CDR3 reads CASSLVIAGSYEQYF. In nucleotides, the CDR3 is TGCGCCAGCAGCTTGGTTATCGCCGGGTCCTACGAGCAGTACTTC.

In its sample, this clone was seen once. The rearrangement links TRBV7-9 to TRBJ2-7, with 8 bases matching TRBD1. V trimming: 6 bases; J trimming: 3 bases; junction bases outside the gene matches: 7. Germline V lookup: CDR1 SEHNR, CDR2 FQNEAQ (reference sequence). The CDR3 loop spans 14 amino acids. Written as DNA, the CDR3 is TGTGCCAGCAGTCCCGGACAGGGAGACTACGAGCAGTACTTC. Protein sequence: CASSPGQGDYEQYF. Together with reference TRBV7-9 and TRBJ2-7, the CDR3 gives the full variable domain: DTGVSQNPRHKITKRGQNVTFRCDPISEHNRLYWYRQTLGQGPEFLTYFQNEAQLEKSRLLSDRFSAERPKGSFSTLEIQRTEQGDSAMYLCASSPGQGDYEQYFGPGTRLTVT.

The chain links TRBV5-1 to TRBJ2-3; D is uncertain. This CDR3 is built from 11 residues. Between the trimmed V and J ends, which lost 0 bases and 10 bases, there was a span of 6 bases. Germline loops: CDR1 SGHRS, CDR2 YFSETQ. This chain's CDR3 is CASSLDSAQYF. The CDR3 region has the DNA TGCGCCAGCAGCTTGGACTCGGCGCAGTATTTT.

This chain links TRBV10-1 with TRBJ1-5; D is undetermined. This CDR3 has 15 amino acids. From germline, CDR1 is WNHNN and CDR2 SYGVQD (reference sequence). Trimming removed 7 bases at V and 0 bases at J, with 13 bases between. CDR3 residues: CASTADFYSNQPQHF. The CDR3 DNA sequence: TGCGCCAGCACAGCGGATTTTTATAGCAATCAGCCCCAGCATTTT.

The CDR3 loop is CASSLSSYQPQHF. For the CDR3, the DNA is TGTGCCAGCAGCTTATCTTCTTATCAGCCCCAGCATTTT. The V and J genes are TRBV7-2 and TRBJ1-5, with D unresolved. V was cut by 2 bases and J by 5 bases, with 7 bases left in between. The germline V gene encodes CDR1 SGHTA and CDR2 FQGNSA. The CDR3 has 13 residues.

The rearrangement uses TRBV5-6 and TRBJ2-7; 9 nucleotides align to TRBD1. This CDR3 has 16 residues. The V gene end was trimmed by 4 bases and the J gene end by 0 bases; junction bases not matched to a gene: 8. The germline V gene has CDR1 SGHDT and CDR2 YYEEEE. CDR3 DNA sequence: TGTGCCAGCAGCCTCGTCGGGACAGGGAGCTCCTACGAGCAGTACTTC. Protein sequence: CASSLVGTGSSYEQYF.

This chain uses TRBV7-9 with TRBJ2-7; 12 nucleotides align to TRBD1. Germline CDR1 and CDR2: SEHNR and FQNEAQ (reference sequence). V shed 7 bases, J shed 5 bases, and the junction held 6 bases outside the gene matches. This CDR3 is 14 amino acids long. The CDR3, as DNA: TGTGCCAGCACCGGCGGGACAGGGGGCCACGAGCAGTACTTC. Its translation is CASTGGTGGHEQYF.

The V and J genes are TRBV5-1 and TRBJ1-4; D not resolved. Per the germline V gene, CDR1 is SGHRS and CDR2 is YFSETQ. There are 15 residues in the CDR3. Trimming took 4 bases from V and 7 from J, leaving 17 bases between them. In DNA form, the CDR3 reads TGCGCCAGCAGCCCCCCGGGAGGGAGTGGTGAAAAACTGTTTTTT. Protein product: CASSPPGGSGEKLFF.

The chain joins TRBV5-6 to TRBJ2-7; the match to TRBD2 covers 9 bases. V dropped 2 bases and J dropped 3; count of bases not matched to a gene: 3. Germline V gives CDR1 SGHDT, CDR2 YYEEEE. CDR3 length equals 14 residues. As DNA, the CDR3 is TGTGCCAGCAGCTTCATAGCGGGAGACTACGAGCAGTACTTC. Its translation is CASSFIAGDYEQYF. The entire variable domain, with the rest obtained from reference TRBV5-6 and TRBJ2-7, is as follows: DAGVTQSPTHLIKTRGQQVTLRCSPKSGHDTVSWYQQALGQGPQFIFQYYEEEERQRGNFPDRFSGHQFPNYSSELNVNALLLGDSALYLCASSFIAGDYEQYFGPGTRLTVT.